This TCR beta chain was recovered during a study of long-term antiretroviral therapy in people with HIV. Ahead of DNA extraction, samples held 1-10 million cryopreserved PBMC each. Concerning this clone: Antigen unknown.

Findings and limits, study-wide: Controls had broader CDR3 length ranges than HIV repertoires did.

CDR1 and CDR2 from the germline V gene are SEHNR and FQNEAQ (reference sequence). V was clipped by 2 bases and J by 11 bases, with 14 bases between them. The CDR3 length is 13 residues. Sequencing used immunoSEQ v3.0 at survey level. Per-sample TRB depth target: 40,000-50,000 T-cell genomes. Clones were sequenced by immunoSEQ multiplex PCR, and TCRdb holds only the in-frame ones, with some missing. This table holds some 19,000 clones, about 80% found once. Source: unsorted PBMCs, taken 2.2 years after starting antiretroviral therapy. The receptor was derived from a man between 45 and 60 years old with HIV. The chain recombines TRBV7-9 with TRBJ2-3, with a possible D match to TRBD2 (6 bases). CDR3 residues: CASSLFEGGMQYF. The DNA of the CDR3 is TGTGCCAGCAGCTTATTCGAAGGAGGGATGCAGTATTTT. Full variable domain (remainder filled in from reference TRBV7-9 and TRBJ2-3): DTGVSQNPRHKITKRGQNVTFRCDPISEHNRLYWYRQTLGQGPEFLTYFQNEAQLEKSRLLSDRFSAERPKGSFSTLEIQRTEQGDSAMYLCASSLFEGGMQYFGPGTRLTVL.